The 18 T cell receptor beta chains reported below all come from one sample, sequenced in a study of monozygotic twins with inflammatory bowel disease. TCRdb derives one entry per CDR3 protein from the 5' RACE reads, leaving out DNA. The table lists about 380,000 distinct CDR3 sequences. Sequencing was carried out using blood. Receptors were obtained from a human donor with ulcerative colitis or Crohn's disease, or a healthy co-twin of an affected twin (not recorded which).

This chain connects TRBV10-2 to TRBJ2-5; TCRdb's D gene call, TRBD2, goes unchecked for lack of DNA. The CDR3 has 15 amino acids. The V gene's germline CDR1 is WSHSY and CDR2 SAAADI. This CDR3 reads CASSDSGGLGETQYF.

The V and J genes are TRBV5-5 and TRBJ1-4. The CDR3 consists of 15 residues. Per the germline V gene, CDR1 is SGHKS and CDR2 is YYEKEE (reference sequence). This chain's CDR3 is CASSLSPGENEKLFF.

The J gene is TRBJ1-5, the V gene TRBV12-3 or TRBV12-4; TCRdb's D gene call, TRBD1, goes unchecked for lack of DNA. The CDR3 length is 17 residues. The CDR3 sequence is CASSPGQGTYSNQPQHF.

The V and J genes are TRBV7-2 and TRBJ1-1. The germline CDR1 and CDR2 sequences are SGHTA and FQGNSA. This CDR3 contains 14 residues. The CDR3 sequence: CASSGYFMNTEAFF.

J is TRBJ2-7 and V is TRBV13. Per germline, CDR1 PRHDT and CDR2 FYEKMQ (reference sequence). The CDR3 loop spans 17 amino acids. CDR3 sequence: CASSFGLAVEISYEQYF.

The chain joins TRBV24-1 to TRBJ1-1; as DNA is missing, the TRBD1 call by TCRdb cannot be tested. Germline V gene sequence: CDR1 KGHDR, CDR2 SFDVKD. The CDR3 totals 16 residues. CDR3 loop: CATSPSTAGGNTEAFF.

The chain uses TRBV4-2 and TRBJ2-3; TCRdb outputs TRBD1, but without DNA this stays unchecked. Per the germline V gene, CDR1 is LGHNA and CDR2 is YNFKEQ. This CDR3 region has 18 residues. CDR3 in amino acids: CASSQEGTGGGYTDTQYF.

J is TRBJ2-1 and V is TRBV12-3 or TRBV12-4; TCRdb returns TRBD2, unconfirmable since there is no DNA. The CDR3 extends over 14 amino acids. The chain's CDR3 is CASRTGTRDNEQFF.

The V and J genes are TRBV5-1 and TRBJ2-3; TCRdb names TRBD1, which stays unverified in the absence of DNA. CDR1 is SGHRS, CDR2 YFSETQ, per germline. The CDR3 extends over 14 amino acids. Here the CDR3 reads CASLSRGGTDTQYF.

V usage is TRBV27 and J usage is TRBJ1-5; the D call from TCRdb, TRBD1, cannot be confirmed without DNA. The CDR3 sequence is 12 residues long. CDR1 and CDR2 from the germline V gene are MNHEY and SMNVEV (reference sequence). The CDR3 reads CASSSGPQPQHF.

The CDR3 is CASSFRDDNQPQHF. The chain joins TRBV7-8 to TRBJ1-5; TCRdb reports TRBD1, a call that lacks DNA to check it against. This CDR3 is 14 amino acids long. Germline V gene lookup returns CDR1 SGHVS and CDR2 FQNEAQ.

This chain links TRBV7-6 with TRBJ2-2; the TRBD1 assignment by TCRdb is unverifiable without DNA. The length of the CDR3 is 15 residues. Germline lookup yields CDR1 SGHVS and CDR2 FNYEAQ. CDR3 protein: CASDAGTVNTGELFF. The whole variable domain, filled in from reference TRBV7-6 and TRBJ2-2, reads GAGVSQSPRYKVTKRGQDVALRCDPISGHVSLYWYRQALGQGPEFLTYFNYEAQQDKSGLPNDRFSAERPEGSISTLTIQRTEQRDSAMYRCASDAGTVNTGELFFGEGSRLTVL.

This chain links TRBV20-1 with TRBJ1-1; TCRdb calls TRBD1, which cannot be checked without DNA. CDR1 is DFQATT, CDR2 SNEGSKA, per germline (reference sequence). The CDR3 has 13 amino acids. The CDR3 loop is CSAPDRYYGEAFF.

The CDR3 sequence: CASSLKDREAFF. V and J are TRBV5-1 and TRBJ1-1; TCRdb designates TRBD1, a call that cannot be tested without DNA. Germline V gene sequence: CDR1 SGHRS, CDR2 YFSETQ. CDR3 length equals 12 residues.

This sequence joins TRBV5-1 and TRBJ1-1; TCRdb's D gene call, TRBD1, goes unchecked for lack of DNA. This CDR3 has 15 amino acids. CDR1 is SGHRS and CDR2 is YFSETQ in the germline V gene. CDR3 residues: CASSRGGGEATEAFF.

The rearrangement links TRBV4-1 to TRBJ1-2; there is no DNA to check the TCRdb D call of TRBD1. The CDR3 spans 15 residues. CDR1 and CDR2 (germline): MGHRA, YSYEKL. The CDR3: CASSQPREIYYGYTF.

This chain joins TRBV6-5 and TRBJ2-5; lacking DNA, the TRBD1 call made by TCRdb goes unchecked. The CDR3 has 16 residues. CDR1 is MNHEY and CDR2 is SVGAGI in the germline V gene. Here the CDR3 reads CASSSPGQVLGETQYF.

CDR3 in amino acids: CASSPRTGASGNEKLFF. The gene calls are TRBV5-1 and TRBJ1-4; TCRdb outputs TRBD1, but without DNA this stays unchecked. The CDR3 runs 17 residues. Looked up from germline, CDR1 is SGHRS and CDR2 is YFSETQ.